The 8 T cell receptor beta chains in this list originate from one sample, sequenced in a study of blood T cell repertoires in COVID-19. This table comes from immunoSEQ multiplex PCR, and its TCRdb copy is limited to in-frame clones, with some not included. The data contain approximately 210,000 clones, 84% of them singletons. Sequencing input: peripheral blood. The receptors were sampled from an elderly woman with COVID-19, enrolled during active disease.

The V gene is TRBV5-1, the J gene TRBJ1-1; 11 nucleotides line up with TRBD1. With V trimmed by 2 bases and J by 5 bases, 8 bases remained unmatched. This CDR3 has 16 residues. Per the germline V gene, CDR1 is SGHRS and CDR2 is YFSETQ. The CDR3 is CASSLRTGGAMTEAFF. CDR3 sequence (DNA): TGCGCCAGCAGCTTAAGGACAGGGGGCGCAATGACTGAAGCTTTCTTT. The variable domain in full, completed from reference TRBV5-1 and TRBJ1-1, reads KAGVTQTPRYLIKTRGQQVTLSCSPISGHRSVSWYQQTPGQGLQFLFEYFSETQRNKGNFPGRFSGRQFSNSRSEMNVSTLELGDSALYLCASSLRTGGAMTEAFFGQGTRLTVV.

The chain employs TRBV6-5 and TRBJ2-5; no firm D call. Germline V gives CDR1 MNHEY, CDR2 SVGAGI. The CDR3 length is 13 residues. Trimming removed 4 bases from V and 1 base from J, with 7 bases in between. In nucleotides, the CDR3 is TGTGCCAGCAGTTCCCGTTCCCAAGAGACCCAGTACTTC. It encodes CASSSRSQETQYF.

The chain employs TRBV28 and TRBJ1-2; 8 nucleotides align to TRBD1. CDR3 length equals 15 residues. With V trimmed by 5 bases and J by 3 bases, 8 bases remained unmatched. Per the germline V gene, CDR1 is MDHEN and CDR2 is SYDVKM. CDR3 bases: TGTGCCAGCAGTCGTAAGGACAGGGCAGACTATGGCTACACCTTC. Encoded protein: CASSRKDRADYGYTF.

This CDR3 is CASSPSLGLADTQYF. CDR3 bases: TGCGCCAGCAGCCCTAGCCTGGGACTAGCAGATACGCAGTATTTT. V usage is TRBV5-1 and J usage is TRBJ2-3, with 8 bases matching TRBD2. Trimming removed 4 bases from V and 4 bases from J; junction bases left unmatched: 8. Germline values: CDR1 SGHRS, CDR2 YFSETQ. The CDR3 is 15 amino acids.

The chain uses TRBV2 and TRBJ1-4, with a tentative D call TRBD1 (5 bases). The CDR3 runs 15 residues. Germline CDR1 and CDR2: SNHLY and FYNNEI. With 2 bases removed from V and 4 bases from J, the gap between germline ends came to 11 bases. CDR3 sequence (DNA): TGTGCCAGCAGTGAACAGGGAAGGGGTAATGAAAAACTGTTTTTT. Its protein is CASSEQGRGNEKLFF.

This clone has only one observation. For the CDR3, the DNA is TGTGCCAGTAGGCGGACAGTTAACTCTGGAAACACCATATATTTT. This sequence encodes CASRRTVNSGNTIYF. The J gene is TRBJ1-3, the V gene TRBV19, with D maybe TRBD1 (6 bases). Germline-derived CDR1 and CDR2 are LNHDA and SQIVND (reference sequence). Trimming removed 6 bases from V and 0 bases from J, with 12 bases in between. The CDR3 has 15 residues.

This clone was detected only a few times. This sequence joins TRBV11-3 and TRBJ1-6; D possibly corresponds to TRBD1 (6 bases). The length of the CDR3 is 14 residues. The ends were cut back, 2 bases at V and 7 bases at J, with 9 bases in the middle. CDR1 and CDR2 from the germline V gene are SGHNT and YENEEA. CDR3 sequence (DNA): TGTGCCAGCAGCTTACAGGGGAACAATTCACCCCTCCACTTT. Translated, it gives CASSLQGNNSPLHF.

This sequence joins TRBV7-9 and TRBJ2-3; D not resolved. This CDR3 contains 16 residues. Germline V gene sequence: CDR1 SEHNR, CDR2 FQNEAQ (reference sequence). The V and J ends lost 5 bases and 1 base respectively, with 16 bases between them. CDR3 sequence reads: CASSNTRSFGTDTQYF. The DNA for the CDR3 is TGTGCCAGCAGCAACACCCGGAGTTTCGGCACAGATACGCAGTATTTT.